This passage covers 25 T cell receptor beta chains from one sample sequenced in a study of blood T cell repertoires in COVID-19. The assay was immunoSEQ multiplex PCR, and TCRdb's table has in-frame clones only and misses some. The sample holds 200,000 to 250,000 clones, approximately 85% seen once. Input material: peripheral blood. The receptors were sampled from a man between 50 and 59 years old who had recovered from COVID-19.

The gene calls are TRBV29-1 and TRBJ1-6; 8 nucleotides match TRBD1. The CDR3 length is 15 residues. Unmatched junction bases numbered 11, after V lost 6 bases and J lost 7 bases. CDR1 SQVTM and CDR2 ANQGSEA come from the germline V gene. The CDR3 loop is CSVREQGAPNSPLHF. CDR3 coding DNA: TGCAGCGTAAGAGAGCAGGGGGCGCCCAATTCACCCCTCCACTTT.

The V and J genes are TRBV10-3 and TRBJ1-3, with 7 nucleotides matching TRBD1. J lost 0 bases, V lost 4 bases, and 12 bases had no gene match. Germline CDR1 ENHRY, CDR2 SYGVKD. CDR3 size: 18 residues. The CDR3 reads CAISGLSTGLLSGNTIYF. The CDR3 DNA sequence: TGTGCCATCAGTGGACTATCGACAGGGCTCCTCTCTGGAAACACCATATATTTT.

This chain links TRBV5-5 with TRBJ1-6; unclear D gene. The CDR3 has 17 residues. V gave up 2 bases and J gave up 2 bases, with 14 bases separating them. Per germline, CDR1 SGHKS and CDR2 YYEKEE (reference sequence). The CDR3 DNA reads TGTGCCAGCAGCTTCAAACCTCAGGCCGCCTATAATTCACCCCTCCACTTT. Encoded protein: CASSFKPQAAYNSPLHF.

V and J are TRBV9 and TRBJ2-7, with TRBD1 identical over 9 bases. The CDR3 spans 14 residues. The ends lost 3 bases at V and 6 bases at J; junction bases unmatched: 7. Germline CDR1 is SGDLS and CDR2 is YYNGEE. The CDR3 sequence is CASSAGTGIGEQYF. CDR3 bases: TGTGCCAGCAGCGCCGGGACAGGGATTGGCGAGCAGTACTTC.

There are a few counts of this clone. The chain couples TRBV5-1 to TRBJ1-1; D might be TRBD1 (5 bases). Germline CDR1 is SGHRS and CDR2 is YFSETQ. V lost 4 bases and J lost 5, with 15 bases in between. This CDR3 is 14 amino acids long. CDR3 nucleotides: TGCGCCAGCAGCGCCTTCCGAAGGGGTACTGAAGCTTTCTTT. This sequence encodes CASSAFRRGTEAFF.

The J gene is TRBJ2-7, the V gene TRBV11-2, with 9 bases that match TRBD1. V was clipped by 5 bases and J by 0 bases; unmatched bases: 5. CDR1 is SGHAT, CDR2 FQNNGV, per germline. This CDR3 spans 15 amino acids. The CDR3 nucleotides read TGTGCCAGCAGCCTAGGACAGGGGCCCTCCTACGAGCAGTACTTC. Its protein is CASSLGQGPSYEQYF.

This chain connects TRBV28 to TRBJ1-2; TRBD1 agrees at 9 bases. This CDR3 is 15 amino acids long. The germline V gene has CDR1 MDHEN and CDR2 SYDVKM. V lost 5 bases and J lost 2; bases outside the gene matches: 6. The CDR3 DNA reads TGTGCCAGCAGTGCCCCTGGACAGGGGAACTATGGCTACACCTTC. It specifies CASSAPGQGNYGYTF.

V and J are TRBV28 and TRBJ1-5; D not resolved. This CDR3 has 14 residues. The germline gives CDR1 MDHEN, CDR2 SYDVKM. The V end lost 1 base, the J end lost 7 bases, and 11 bases lay between the germline ends. The CDR3 sequence: CASSLFATRQPQHF. As DNA, the CDR3 is TGTGCCAGCAGTTTATTCGCCACCAGGCAGCCCCAGCATTTT. Full variable domain (remainder filled in from reference TRBV28 and TRBJ1-5): DVKVTQSSRYLVKRTGEKVFLECVQDMDHENMFWYRQDPGLGLRLIYFSYDVKMKEKGDIPEGYSVSREKKERFSLILESASTNQTSMYLCASSLFATRQPQHFGDGTRLSIL.

This chain connects TRBV6-1 to TRBJ1-5; D may be TRBD1 (5 bases). The germline V and J ends were trimmed by 1 base and 3 bases, with 19 bases remaining between them. The germline V gene encodes CDR1 MNHNS and CDR2 SASEGT. This CDR3 contains 18 residues. The CDR3 region is CASSEEGRGGAVNQPQHF. The CDR3 DNA follows: TGTGCCAGCAGTGAAGAGGGTAGGGGAGGGGCGGTCAATCAGCCCCAGCATTTT.

The DNA of the CDR3 is TGTGCCAGCGGACTAGCGACGGATGCCTACGAGCAGTACTTC. Amino acids: CASGLATDAYEQYF. The chain has TRBV2 and TRBJ2-7, with 9 bases fitting TRBD2. The CDR3 loop spans 14 amino acids. Losses at the gene ends were 8 bases for V and 2 bases for J; bases not matched to a gene: 7. Germline CDR1 is SNHLY and CDR2 is FYNNEI. The variable domain in full, with the rest retrieved from reference TRBV2 and TRBJ2-7, is EPEVTQTPSHQVTQMGQEVILRCVPISNHLYFYWYRQILGQKVEFLVSFYNNEISEKSEIFDDQFSVERPDGSNFTLKIRSTKLEDSAMYFCASGLATDAYEQYFGPGTRLTVT.

On this clone: This CDR3 is also generated by other DNA sequences in the sample. V gene TRBV27 combines with J gene TRBJ1-1; D unresolved. V lost 3 bases, J lost 5 bases, and 13 bases lay in between. This CDR3 comprises 14 residues. Germline CDR1 MNHEY, CDR2 SMNVEV (reference sequence). The CDR3 loop is CASSLRGGRTEAFF. The CDR3 bases are TGTGCCAGCAGTTTGCGAGGAGGGAGGACTGAAGCTTTCTTT.

This clone appeared a single time. The rearrangement joins TRBV11-2 to TRBJ2-3; 9 nucleotides align to TRBD1. The trim removed 7 bases at V and 4 bases at J, leaving 9 bases unmatched. CDR3 length: 15 residues. Germline CDR1 SGHAT, CDR2 FQNNGV. The CDR3 DNA is TGTGCCAGCACCTCACAGGGGGCGCTTCCAGATACGCAGTATTTT. It codes for CASTSQGALPDTQYF. Filled out from reference TRBV11-2 and TRBJ2-3, the complete variable domain reads EAGVAQSPRYKIIEKRQSVAFWCNPISGHATLYWYQQILGQGPKLLIQFQNNGVVDDSQLPKDRFSAERLKGVDSTLKIQPAKLEDSAVYLCASTSQGALPDTQYFGPGTRLTVL.

The rearrangement uses TRBV11-3 and TRBJ2-2, with D perhaps matching TRBD2 (5 bases). The V end was cut by 1 base, the J end by 5 bases, with 8 bases between. The CDR3 loop spans 14 amino acids. The germline CDR1 and CDR2 sequences are SGHNT and YENEEA. CDR3 nucleotide sequence: TGTGCCAGCAGCTTAGGGACTGTAACCGGGGAGCTGTTTTTT. It yields the protein CASSLGTVTGELFF.

The gene calls are TRBV5-1 and TRBJ1-5, with TRBD1 matching over 9 bases. There are 14 residues in the CDR3. With 4 bases clipped from V and 4 bases from J, the junction kept 3 bases outside the gene matches. Looked up from germline, CDR1 is SGHRS and CDR2 is YFSETQ. CDR3 amino acids: CASSRGTGNQPQHF. The CDR3 nucleotides read TGCGCCAGCAGCCGAGGGACAGGGAATCAGCCCCAGCATTTT.

The V and J genes are TRBV7-2 and TRBJ1-6; tentatively, D is TRBD1 (6 bases). Germline assignment: CDR1 SGHTA and CDR2 FQGNSA. Trimming pared 4 bases from V and 7 bases from J, leaving 11 bases between. The CDR3 spans 14 residues. The CDR3 is CASSSNRDNSPLHF. In nucleotides, the CDR3 is TGTGCCAGCAGCTCAAACAGGGACAATTCACCCCTCCACTTT.

The rearrangement uses TRBV13 and TRBJ1-4, with 8 bases that match TRBD1. Per the germline V gene, CDR1 is PRHDT and CDR2 is FYEKMQ (reference sequence). Trimming took 4 bases from V and 4 from J; bases not matched to a gene: 8. This CDR3 comprises 16 residues. As DNA, the CDR3 is TGTGCCAGCAGCTCCCAGGGGGCTATCAATAATGAAAAACTGTTTTTT. Protein product: CASSSQGAINNEKLFF.

The V gene is TRBV18, the J gene TRBJ2-1; possible D gene TRBD1, 6 bases. The CDR3 spans 15 residues. The V end was cut by 2 bases, the J end by 1 base, with 9 bases between. CDR1 is KGHSH, CDR2 LQKENI, per germline. This CDR3 is CASSPKGTSYNEQFF. CDR3 DNA sequence: TGTGCCAGCTCACCAAAGGGGACATCCTACAATGAGCAGTTCTTC. Full variable domain (outside the CDR3, taken from reference TRBV18 and TRBJ2-1): NAGVMQNPRHLVRRRGQEARLRCSPMKGHSHVYWYRQLPEEGLKFMVYLQKENIIDESGMPKERFSAEFPKEGPSILRIQQVVRGDSAAYFCASSPKGTSYNEQFFGPGTRLTVL.

This chain joins TRBV5-5 and TRBJ2-7, with D possibly TRBD2 on 6 matching bases. Per germline, CDR1 SGHKS and CDR2 YYEKEE (reference sequence). The ends were cut back, 6 bases at V and 0 bases at J, with 16 bases in the middle. The CDR3 extends over 15 amino acids. CDR3 region: CASTPGVGLSYEQYF. The CDR3 DNA reads as TGTGCCAGCACCCCGGGGGTGGGGCTCTCCTACGAGCAGTACTTC.

The chain couples TRBV14 to TRBJ2-2; D might be TRBD1 (5 bases). The CDR3 runs 14 residues. V lost 2 bases, J lost 7 bases, and 11 bases lay in between. Germline CDR1 reads SGHDN; CDR2 reads FVKESK. CDR3 in DNA: TGTGCCAGCAGCCAAATGCACAGGAACGGGGAGCTGTTTTTT. Protein: CASSQMHRNGELFF.

This chain joins TRBV5-4 and TRBJ1-1; D remains unclear. V was clipped by 4 bases and J by 8 bases, with 12 bases between them. The germline gives CDR1 SGHNT, CDR2 YYREEE (reference sequence). The CDR3 sequence is 12 residues long. CDR3 in amino acids: CASSRELVEAFF. CDR3 bases: TGTGCCAGCAGCAGGGAGTTGGTGGAAGCTTTCTTT.

The chain couples TRBV6-2 or TRBV6-3 to TRBJ1-6; 7 bases fit TRBD1. The CDR3 sequence is 15 residues long. Per germline, CDR1 MNHEY and CDR2 SVGEGT. Losses at the gene ends were 0 bases for V and 8 bases for J; bases not matched to a gene: 4. In nucleotides, the CDR3 is TGTGCCAGCAGTTACTCACAGGGGCGTCATTCACCCCTCCACTTT. Its protein product is CASSYSQGRHSPLHF.

The chain uses TRBV27 and TRBJ2-7; 10 bases are shared with TRBD1. The J segment lost 2 bases and the V segment lost 5 bases, leaving 6 bases of the junction unmatched. CDR1 is MNHEY and CDR2 is SMNVEV in the germline V gene (reference sequence). The CDR3 runs to 15 residues. The CDR3 DNA reads TGTGCCAGCAGTGCTGGGACAGGGGTTACCTACGAGCAGTACTTC. This sequence encodes CASSAGTGVTYEQYF.

The rearrangement links TRBV7-2 to TRBJ2-7, with 8 bases fitting TRBD1. This CDR3 has 15 residues. Unmatched junction bases numbered 7, after V lost 5 bases and J lost 1 base. Germline V gene lookup returns CDR1 SGHTA and CDR2 FQGNSA. CDR3 coding DNA: TGTGCCAGCAGCCCAGGACAGGGCCGGTCCTACGAGCAGTACTTC. Protein product: CASSPGQGRSYEQYF.

The rearrangement joins TRBV7-8 to TRBJ2-5; 12 bases are a match to TRBD2. Germline CDR1 is SGHVS and CDR2 is FQNEAQ. The CDR3 runs 21 residues. With V trimmed by 3 bases and J by 2 bases, 19 bases remained unmatched. As DNA, the CDR3 is TGTGCCAGCAGCTTCACCCCCCCCCTAGCGGGAGGGCCGGTAGGGCAAGAGACCCAGTACTTC. It encodes CASSFTPPLAGGPVGQETQYF.

This rearrangement joins TRBV3-1 (or the pseudogene TRBV3-2) to TRBJ2-7, with 8 bases identical to TRBD2. Germline V gives CDR1 LGHDT, CDR2 YNNKEL (reference sequence). V lost 4 bases, J lost 0 bases, and 17 bases stayed unmatched. The CDR3 has 19 amino acids. Here the CDR3 reads CASSLLAGPGLRISYEQYF. Written as DNA, the CDR3 is TGTGCCAGCAGCCTCTTAGCGGGACCCGGACTCAGGATCTCCTACGAGCAGTACTTC.